Listed below are T cell receptor beta chains from one sample, sequenced in a study of T cell repertoires in cytomegalovirus infection. These receptors' targets are unknown. TCRdb used MiXCR to reprocess the reads, holding one entry per CDR3 protein. The data contain 20,000 or so distinct CDR3 sequences, 22% of them singletons. The sequencing used CD8+ T cells from cultured PBMCs, collected from culture after CMV antigen stimulation. These TCRs come from a human donor in good health (CMV status not recorded). Some clones in this sample may be carry-over from other donors' samples. Each CDR3 is given with its conserved first and last residue. The order of the fields is V gene, clone size, D gene, J gene, CDR3 length, CDR3 DNA, CDR3 protein. A D gene is named only where the DNA matches it firmly. Clone size is shown for a subset of rows, as once, few, many or a class of expanded clone.

TRBV3-1,-,-,TRBJ2-5,15,TGTGCCAGCAGCCAAATTGCCGGGACTTTAGAGACCCAGTACTTC,CASSQIAGTLETQYF
TRBV9,once,TRBD2,TRBJ2-2,16,TGTGCCAGCAGCGTAGTGGCTAGCGGTTTCACCGGGGAGCTGTTTTTT,CASSVVASGFTGELFF
TRBV11-2,many,-,TRBJ1-2,15,TGTGCCAGCAGCTTTTCGGACAGACCGAACTATGGCTACACCTTC,CASSFSDRPNYGYTF
TRBV29-1,-,-,TRBJ1-3,15,TGCAGCGTTGATAGGTTGGGCGCCCCTGGAAACACCATATATTTT,CSVDRLGAPGNTIYF
TRBV7-7,-,-,TRBJ2-5,15,TGTGCTAGCAGCCAGAAGACAGAACTACAAGAGACCCAGTACTTC,CASSQKTELQETQYF
TRBV7-2,many,TRBD2,TRBJ2-2,16,TGTGCCAGCAGCCCCTCCGGGACTACTATCACCGGGGAGCTGTTTTTT,CASSPSGTTITGELFF
TRBV12-3/TRBV12-4,many,-,TRBJ2-7,15,TGTGCCAGCAGTTTAAAGGGGGGGCCTGGGTACGAGCAGTACTTC,CASSLKGGPGYEQYF
TRBV19,-,-,TRBJ2-7,14,TGTGCCAGTAGTATGGCGGGCAGGGGCTACGAGCAGTACTTC,CASSMAGRGYEQYF
TRBV12-3/TRBV12-4,many,-,TRBJ2-1,15,TGTGCCAGCAGTTTCGGGGCCCAGGGCGTAGATGAGCAGTTCTTC,CASSFGAQGVDEQFF
TRBV4-3,-,-,TRBJ1-3,16,TGCGCCAGCAGCCACCCACAGGGTAGCTCTGGAAACACCATATATTTT,CASSHPQGSSGNTIYF
TRBV7-6,many,TRBD1,TRBJ1-5,15,TGTGCCAGCAGCCCGGGACAGGGAAGCAATCAGCCCCAGCATTTT,CASSPGQGSNQPQHF
TRBV6-5,-,TRBD1,TRBJ2-7,18,TGTGCCAGCAGTTACTCACCATCGACAGGGGGCGACCCCTACGAGCAGTACTTC,CASSYSPSTGGDPYEQYF
TRBV11-2,many,-,TRBJ1-1,13,TGTGCCAGCAGCTTAACGGGGAACACTGAAGCTTTCTTT,CASSLTGNTEAFF
TRBV7-8,many,-,TRBJ2-5,13,TGTGCCAGCCGTGGCGGGGCAGGAGAGACCCAGTACTTC,CASRGGAGETQYF
TRBV5-1,few,-,TRBJ2-3,15,TGCGCCAGCAGCTTGGAGGGACCCGGGGGAGATACGCAGTATTTT,CASSLEGPGGDTQYF
TRBV9,-,TRBD2,TRBJ2-7,16,TGTGCCAGCAGCGTAGAAGCGGGGGGCTTCTCCTACGAGCAGTACTTC,CASSVEAGGFSYEQYF
TRBV20-1,-,-,TRBJ1-5,13,TGCAGTGCTGTACAGGGATTCAATCAGCCCCAGCATTTT,CSAVQGFNQPQHF
TRBV2,-,TRBD1,TRBJ1-5,15,TGTGCCAGCAGGGGGATGGGACAGGTATCACAGCCCCAGCATTTT,CASRGMGQVSQPQHF
TRBV7-2,many,-,TRBJ1-5,14,TGTGCCAGCAGCTTGTTCGAGGGCAATCAGCCCCAGCATTTT,CASSLFEGNQPQHF
TRBV2,-,TRBD1,TRBJ1-1,15,TGTGCCAGCAGTAGGACAGGGCAAATGAACACTGAAGCTTTCTTT,CASSRTGQMNTEAFF
TRBV4-1,-,-,TRBJ2-7,16,TGCGCCAGCAGCCCAGCCCTCACAGGGCTTTCCTACGAGCAGTACTTC,CASSPALTGLSYEQYF
TRBV6-1,-,-,TRBJ2-2,14,TGTGCCAGCAGTGGCAGGGGGGACACCGGGGAGCTGTTTTTT,CASSGRGDTGELFF
TRBV27,few,-,TRBJ2-5,12,TGTGCCAGCTCTAGCCCCAAAGGCGTGGCTTACTTC,CASSSPKGVAYF
TRBV7-2,many,-,TRBJ2-5,14,TGTGCCAGCCATTTGCTGGGGCCCCAAGAGACCCAGTACTTC,CASHLLGPQETQYF
TRBV5-1,once,TRBD2,TRBJ2-7,15,TGCGCCAGCAGCTTGGGCGGGGGAGGACTCTACGAGCAGTACTTC,CASSLGGGGLYEQYF
TRBV5-6,-,-,TRBJ1-1,14,TGTGCCAGCAGCTTGGGGGGCTATAAGACTGAAGCTTACTTT,CASSLGGYKTEAYF
TRBV7-6,-,-,TRBJ1-4,14,TGTGCCAGCAGCTCCTCAGGGACTGGGGAAAAACTGTTTTTT,CASSSSGTGEKLFF
TRBV19,-,TRBD2,TRBJ2-5,15,TGTGCCAGTAGTACCGGGGGGTATGCAACGGAGACCCAGTACTTC,CASSTGGYATETQYF
TRBV7-2,many,TRBD1,TRBJ2-7,17,TGTGCCAGCAGCTTCCTCGAGGTCGGGACAGGGGTGGACGAGCAGTACTTC,CASSFLEVGTGVDEQYF
TRBV20-1,-,-,TRBJ2-1,14,TGCAGTGCTAGAGATGGGGGCTCGAGAAATGAGCAGTTCTTC,CSARDGGSRNEQFF
TRBV6-2/TRBV6-3,few,-,TRBJ2-1,15,TGTGCCAGCAACCAAGGGCAGGGAGTTCTAAATGAGCAGTTCTTC,CASNQGQGVLNEQFF
TRBV11-2,-,TRBD1,TRBJ2-3,16,TGTGCCAGCAGCTTAGTGGGGACAGGAAGCACAGATACGCAGTATTTT,CASSLVGTGSTDTQYF
TRBV7-2,many,TRBD1,TRBJ2-7,14,TGTGCCAGCAGCTTTGGGACAGGCTCCTACGAGCAGTACTTC,CASSFGTGSYEQYF
TRBV27,-,TRBD1,TRBJ1-5,12,TGTGCCAGCAGGACAGGGGGCCAGCCCCAGCATTTT,CASRTGGQPQHF
TRBV6-6,-,-,TRBJ1-1,11,TGTGCCAGCAGTTACGTCACTGAAGCTTTCTTT,CASSYVTEAFF
TRBV3-1,-,TRBD2,TRBJ2-1,17,TGTGCCAGCAGCCAAGCTGTTTTGGCGGGGGTATACAATGAGCAGTTCTTC,CASSQAVLAGVYNEQFF
TRBV4-1,-,-,TRBJ1-1,15,TGCGCCAGCAGCCAACATGCCGCGAAGAACACTGAAGCTTTCTTT,CASSQHAAKNTEAFF
TRBV12-3/TRBV12-4,-,-,TRBJ1-4,15,TGTGCCAGCAGTTTTGTGTGGGGGTCTAATGAAAAACTGTTTTTT,CASSFVWGSNEKLFF
TRBV27,many,-,TRBJ2-3,14,TGTGCCAGCAGTCGCGGGGTTAGCACAGATACGCAGTATTTT,CASSRGVSTDTQYF
TRBV7-7,many,TRBD1,TRBJ2-5,16,TGTGCTAGCAGCTTAGTCCCAGGGGGAGTTTCCGAGACCCAGTACTTC,CASSLVPGGVSETQYF
TRBV7-8,many,TRBD2,TRBJ2-2,17,TGTGCCAGCATCACAAGGACTAGCGGGATGGGAGCCGGGGAGCTGTTTTTT,CASITRTSGMGAGELFF
TRBV19,-,TRBD2,TRBJ2-3,15,TGTGCCAGTAGTTCATCTAGCGGGGGGGGCGATACGCAGTATTTT,CASSSSSGGGDTQYF
TRBV5-5,-,-,TRBJ2-3,19,TGTGCCAGCAGTTCCTGGCCCAGAGGTAGATCTACTGGGGGGGATACGCAGTATTTT,CASSSWPRGRSTGGDTQYF
TRBV25-1,-,-,TRBJ2-2,14,TGTGCCAGCAGTGAATTGGGGTGGGTCGGGGAGCTGTTTTTT,CASSELGWVGELFF
TRBV6-2/TRBV6-3,once,TRBD2,TRBJ2-1,16,TGTGCCAGCAGTTTCCCGACTAGCGGGGGAAACAATGAGCAGTTCTTC,CASSFPTSGGNNEQFF
TRBV7-2,once,-,TRBJ1-3,13,TGTGCCAGCAGCTCTGCTTCTGGAAACACCATATATTTT,CASSSASGNTIYF
TRBV4-1,-,TRBD1,TRBJ1-2,15,TGCGCCAGCAGCCAAGAATCCCCGACAGGGGATGGCTACACCTTC,CASSQESPTGDGYTF
TRBV27,-,-,TRBJ2-7,16,TGTGCCAGCAGTCCAGTGGGGGGTTACAATTCCTACGAGCAGTACTTC,CASSPVGGYNSYEQYF
TRBV6-1,many,TRBD2,TRBJ2-3,19,TGTGCCAGCAGCGACGGGGGGCTCGGGCTAGCGGGGATCGCAGATACGCAGTATTTT,CASSDGGLGLAGIADTQYF
TRBV5-4,many,TRBD1,TRBJ2-6,15,TGTGCCAGCAGCGGTGACAGGGCTGGGGCCAACGTCCTGACTTTC,CASSGDRAGANVLTF
TRBV10-3,-,-,TRBJ2-2,16,TGTGCCATCAGTGCGTCAGGACGGTGGAACACCGGGGAGCTGTTTTTT,CAISASGRWNTGELFF
TRBV7-9,-,TRBD1,TRBJ2-7,16,TGTGCCAGCAGCTCCCCCACACCGGGACAGAGCTACGAGCAGTACTTC,CASSSPTPGQSYEQYF
TRBV28,many,TRBD2,TRBJ2-3,18,TGTGCCAGCAGTTTAGAATTCGTCGGGGGGGGTTATGAAGATACGCAGTATTTT,CASSLEFVGGGYEDTQYF
TRBV7-2,many,TRBD2,TRBJ2-1,15,TGTGCCAGCAGCATACTAGCGGGGGTATACAATGAGCAGTTCTTC,CASSILAGVYNEQFF
TRBV6-1,-,-,TRBJ2-7,11,TGTGCCAGCACGAGCACCTACGAGCAGTACTTC,CASTSTYEQYF
TRBV20-1,-,TRBD1,TRBJ1-3,14,TGCAGTGCTCTCGGACAGGGCAGTTACAACACCATATATTTT,CSALGQGSYNTIYF